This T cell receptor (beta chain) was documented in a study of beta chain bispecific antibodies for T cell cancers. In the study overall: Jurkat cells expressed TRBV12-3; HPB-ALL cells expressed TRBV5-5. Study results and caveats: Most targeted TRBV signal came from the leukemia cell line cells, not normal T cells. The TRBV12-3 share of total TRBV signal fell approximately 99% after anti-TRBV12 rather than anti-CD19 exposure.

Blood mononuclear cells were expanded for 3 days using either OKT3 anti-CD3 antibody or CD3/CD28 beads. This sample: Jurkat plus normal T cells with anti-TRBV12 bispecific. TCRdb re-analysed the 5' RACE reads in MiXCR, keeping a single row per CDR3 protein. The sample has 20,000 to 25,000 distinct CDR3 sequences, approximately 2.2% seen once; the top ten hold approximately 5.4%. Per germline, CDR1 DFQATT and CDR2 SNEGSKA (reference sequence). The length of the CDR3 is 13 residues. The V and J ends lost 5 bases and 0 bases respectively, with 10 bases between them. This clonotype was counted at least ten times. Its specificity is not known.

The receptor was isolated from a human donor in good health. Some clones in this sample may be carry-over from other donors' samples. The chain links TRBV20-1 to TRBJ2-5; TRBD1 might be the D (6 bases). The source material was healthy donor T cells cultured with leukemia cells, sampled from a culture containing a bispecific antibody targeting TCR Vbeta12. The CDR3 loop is CSAVGQYQETQYF. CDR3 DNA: TGCAGTGCTGTCGGACAGTACCAAGAGACCCAGTACTTC.